This TCR beta chain is from a study of beta chain features in type 1 diabetes. Study-wide results and limits: Compared to healthy donors, patients appeared to have naive, central memory and Treg TCRB repertoires that were more alike.

In the case of this clone: Its cognate antigen is unknown.

Since all of the isolated RNA was reverse transcribed, expressed TCRB transcripts were what got sequenced. TCRdb's copy holds only in-frame clones and misses some; the assay was immunoSEQ multiplex PCR. This sample yields about 160,000 clones, of which roughly 9% are seen a single time; 2.3% belongs to the top ten. CDR1 and CDR2 from the germline V gene are SGHTA and FQGNSA. Trimming took off 5 bases at V and 2 bases at J, with 16 bases between the two ends. This CDR3 contains 16 residues. The source material was central memory CD4+ T cells from blood. The chain employs TRBV7-2 and TRBJ2-1; D perhaps matches TRBD2 (6 bases). This clonotype was obtained from a woman aged 18-29 years in good health. CDR3 amino acids: CASSAQYSGTYNEQFF. The CDR3, as DNA: TGTGCCAGCAGCGCCCAATATAGCGGAACCTACAATGAGCAGTTCTTC.